The rows below give T cell receptor beta chains drawn from one sample of a study of T-cell reconstitution after alpha-beta-depleted transplantation in children. From the PCR reads, TCRdb called clonotypes with MiXCR, one entry per CDR3 protein. The sample gives 450,000 to 600,000 distinct CDR3 sequences, 10% to 15% of which show up once; roughly 2.3% is in the top ten. The material sequenced was PBMCs, mostly from graft donor cells, taken 360 days after TCRalphabeta/CD19-depleted stem cell transplant. Source of these receptors: a male patient aged 5 to 17 who had a stem cell transplant for acute myeloid leukemia, so the T cells may come from the graft donor. Each CDR3 is given with its conserved first and last residue. A D gene is named only where the DNA matches it firmly. Size tells how often a clone was seen (once, few, many) or the class of an expanded clone, and some rows leave it out.

v_call	clone_size	d_call	j_call	cdr3_nt	cdr3_aa
TRBV6-4	.	.	TRBJ2-3	TGTGCCAGCGTGTCGGGAGAGCTAGATACGCAGTATTTT	CASVSGELDTQYF
TRBV28	many	.	TRBJ1-6	TGTGCCAGCACAAGACAGCGTCAGGCACCCCTCCACTTT	CASTRQRQAPLHF
TRBV5-6	.	.	TRBJ2-3	TGTGCCAGCAGCTTGGTATGGCAGGGAGGCGCAGATACGCAGTATTTT	CASSLVWQGGADTQYF
TRBV7-7	many	.	TRBJ2-3	TGTGCTAGCAGTCAGGGTGTCACAGATACGCAGTATTTT	CASSQGVTDTQYF
TRBV5-1	few	.	TRBJ1-2	TGCGCCAGCAGCTTGGAATTCGGGATCAGAGGCTATGGCTACACCTTC	CASSLEFGIRGYGYTF
TRBV30	.	.	TRBJ2-3	TGTGCCTGGAGTGAAGGTAGCCGGAGCACAGATACGCAGTATTTT	CAWSEGSRSTDTQYF
TRBV18	.	TRBD2	TRBJ2-7	TGTGCCAGCTCCCAGACTAGCGGGGCCTCCTACGAGCAGTACTTC	CASSQTSGASYEQYF
TRBV12-3/TRBV12-4	many	.	TRBJ2-1	TGTGCCAGCAGCCGCGAGTACAATGAGCAGTTCTTC	CASSREYNEQFF
TRBV10-3	many	.	TRBJ2-1	TGTGCCATCAAGGGAGGTCAATGGGATGAGCAGTTCTTC	CAIKGGQWDEQFF
TRBV7-2	few	.	TRBJ2-4	TGTGCCAGCAGCAGATTAAGTCTGGCCAAAAACATTCAGTACTTC	CASSRLSLAKNIQYF
TRBV6-2/TRBV6-3	few	.	TRBJ2-7	TGTGCCAGCGGGAATTTTGCATACGAGCAGTACTTC	CASGNFAYEQYF
TRBV15	once	TRBD1	TRBJ2-7	TGTGCCACCAGCAGGAAAGTCCGGGGACAGGAGGGGGGTTACGAGCAGTACTTC	CATSRKVRGQEGGYEQYF
TRBV18	few	TRBD1	TRBJ2-1	TGTGCCAGCTCACCGGCGACAGGGCACAATGAGCAGTTCTTC	CASSPATGHNEQFF
TRBV7-2	.	TRBD1	TRBJ2-4	TGTGCCAGCAGCCCGACAGGGTGGAAGATAGCCAAAAACATTCAGTACTTC	CASSPTGWKIAKNIQYF
TRBV28	few	.	TRBJ2-5	TGTGCCAGCAGTGGCGGGTGGCAAGAGACCCAGTACTTC	CASSGGWQETQYF
TRBV6-2/TRBV6-3	.	TRBD1	TRBJ2-1	TGTGCCAGCAACCGACAGGGGGCGAGGTCCTACAATGAGCAGTTCTTC	CASNRQGARSYNEQFF
TRBV27	few	.	TRBJ1-4	TGTGCCAGCACCCATACAGGGAGGGGGGATGAAAAACTGTTTTTT	CASTHTGRGDEKLFF
TRBV12-5	.	.	TRBJ2-2	TGTGCTAGTGGTTTGGTATTCTCGGGAGTAAACACCGGGGAGCTGTTTTTT	CASGLVFSGVNTGELFF
TRBV7-2	.	.	TRBJ2-5	TGTGCCAGCAGAACCCCACCTGAAAAAGCGGTCCAAGAGACCCAGTACTTC	CASRTPPEKAVQETQYF
TRBV7-6	many	.	TRBJ1-3	TGTGCCAGCAGCTTATTGGATCCCCGGGGTAACGTCAGGGAATATTTT	CASSLLDPRGNVREYF
TRBV7-8	few	TRBD2	TRBJ2-7	TGTGCCAGCAGCCTTCGGACTAGCGGGAGGGCCAGGTACGAGCAGTACTTC	CASSLRTSGRARYEQYF
TRBV3-1	.	TRBD2	TRBJ2-1	TGTGCCAGCAGCCAAGAAGAGATAGCGGGATACAATGAGCAGTTCTTC	CASSQEEIAGYNEQFF
TRBV11-2	few	TRBD1	TRBJ2-3	TGTGCCAGCAAACTGACAGGGGGCGGATATACGCAGTATTTT	CASKLTGGGYTQYF
TRBV5-1	many	.	TRBJ2-1	TGCGCCAGCAGCTTCCGACCCCACCTCTCCTACAATGAGCAGTTCTTC	CASSFRPHLSYNEQFF
TRBV7-3	.	TRBD2	TRBJ2-1	TGTGCCAGCAGTCGCAAGGGGACTAGCGGGAGGTGGAACAATGAGCAGTTCTTC	CASSRKGTSGRWNNEQFF
TRBV10-3	.	.	TRBJ2-5	TGTGCCATCGGAAAGGGCAGCCCGAGGGAGACCCAGTACTTC	CAIGKGSPRETQYF
TRBV20-1	few	TRBD2	TRBJ2-2	TGCAGTGCTAGAGCCGGGGCCGGGCTAGCGGGAGCCCCGTCCCCTAGGCTCACCGGGGAGCTGTTTTTT	CSARAGAGLAGAPSPRLTGELFF
TRBV20-1	few	.	TRBJ2-2	TGCAGTGCTAGAAGGCAGGGTAACACCGGGGAGCTGTTTTTT	CSARRQGNTGELFF
TRBV5-1	few	TRBD1	TRBJ2-7	TGCGCCAGCAGCAGGGGGCGCGGTGACGAGCAGTACTTC	CASSRGRGDEQYF
TRBV10-3	.	TRBD1	TRBJ2-5	TGTGCCATCAGTGGGCCGGGACAGGGGGCAGAGACCCAGTACTTC	CAISGPGQGAETQYF
TRBV5-5	.	.	TRBJ1-2	TGTGCCAGCAGCTTGGCCGAGGGAACGAACTATGGCTACACCTTC	CASSLAEGTNYGYTF
TRBV7-3	few	TRBD2	TRBJ2-1	TGTGCCAGCAGCTTGCGACTAGCAAGCTCCTACAATGAGCAGTTCTTC	CASSLRLASSYNEQFF
TRBV3-1	.	.	TRBJ2-7	TGTGCCAGCAGCCAAGATTTAGAGGCAACCTACGAGCAGTACTTC	CASSQDLEATYEQYF
TRBV28	few	.	TRBJ1-1	TGTGCCAGCACCGATGGGGGCTCGAACACTGAAGCTTTCTTT	CASTDGGSNTEAFF
TRBV5-1	few	TRBD2	TRBJ2-5	TGCGCCAGCAGCTTGGCCACGACTAGCCTCCAGTACTTC	CASSLATTSLQYF
TRBV5-1	.	.	TRBJ2-1	TGCGCCAGCAGCTCCGACAGATTCAATGAGCAGTTCTTC	CASSSDRFNEQFF
TRBV7-2	.	TRBD2	TRBJ2-1	TGTGCCAGCAGCTACGGACTAGCTGAGCAGTTCTTC	CASSYGLAEQFF
TRBV18	.	TRBD2	TRBJ2-7	TGTGCCAGCTCGCCGACTAGCGGGTGGTCCTACGAGCAGTACTTC	CASSPTSGWSYEQYF
TRBV6-5	many	.	TRBJ2-6	TGTGCCAGCAGTTACTCACGGGGGACTGGGGCCAACGTCCTGACTTTC	CASSYSRGTGANVLTF
TRBV29-1	.	TRBD1	TRBJ1-1	TGCAGCGCTGGACAGGGGACGAACACTGAAGCTTTCTTT	CSAGQGTNTEAFF
TRBV20-1	.	.	TRBJ2-5	TGCAGTGCAGGGTCAGAGACCCAGTACTTC	CSAGSETQYF
TRBV7-3	few	.	TRBJ2-7	TGTGCCAGCAGCTTAGTCGGGGGGCTGATTGGCGAGCAGTACTTC	CASSLVGGLIGEQYF
TRBV4-3	.	TRBD1	TRBJ1-2	TGCGCCAGCAGCCAAGACCAGACAGGGGTCGGCTACACCTTC	CASSQDQTGVGYTF
TRBV20-1	few	.	TRBJ2-5	TGCAGTGGTCCCAGTCAGGGGGGAAGCCAAGAGACCCAGTACTTC	CSGPSQGGSQETQYF
TRBV7-9	.	.	TRBJ1-1	TGTGCCAGCAGCTTGGGGGTGTTGAACACTGAAGCTTTCTTT	CASSLGVLNTEAFF
TRBV20-1	many	.	TRBJ1-1	TGCAGTGCTAGCGGACCGAACACTGAAGCTTTCTTT	CSASGPNTEAFF
TRBV11-2	.	TRBD2	TRBJ2-7	TGTGCCAGCAGCACAACTAGCGGGAGGCCCTACGAGCAGTACTTC	CASSTTSGRPYEQYF
TRBV6-5	many	TRBD1	TRBJ2-3	TGTGCCAGCAGTTACAGGACAGGGACCACAGATACGCAGTATTTT	CASSYRTGTTDTQYF
TRBV5-1	.	.	TRBJ2-1	TGCGCCAGCAGCTTGGGGCCGCGCGGAGCGCTCGGGCAGTTCTTC	CASSLGPRGALGQFF
TRBV20-1	few	.	TRBJ2-7	TGCAGTGCTAAGGCGGGCCCCTACGAGCAGTACTTC	CSAKAGPYEQYF
TRBV19	many	TRBD1	TRBJ2-7	TGTGCCAGTAGTGTTCCGACCGGGACAGGGGGCCTATACGAGCAGTACTTC	CASSVPTGTGGLYEQYF
TRBV5-1	few	TRBD2	TRBJ2-1	TGCGCCAGCAGCTTAACCCGACTAGCCAATGAGCAGTTCTTC	CASSLTRLANEQFF
TRBV20-1	.	.	TRBJ2-3	TGCAGTGCTTTAACCCGGGACCGTACAGATACGCAGTATTTT	CSALTRDRTDTQYF
TRBV7-9	many	.	TRBJ2-3	TGTGCCAGCAGTTTAATCACAGATACGCAGTATTTT	CASSLITDTQYF
TRBV18	.	.	TRBJ2-7	TGTGCCAGCTCACTCCTTGGGTCGCGGGAGCAGTACTTC	CASSLLGSREQYF